A single T cell receptor beta chain is shown here with its context. It lacks a known antigen. Base qualities are not at hand, and no much larger clone is one base apart. This sample was taken from a study of Ad26.COV2.S vaccination and SARS-CoV-2 variants listed by TCRdb under 2021. At the level of the whole study: Sequencing of the TCRbeta repertoire served to evaluate the specificity and breadth of SARS-CoV-2-reactive T cell receptors following Ad26.COV2.S vaccination. The TCR-sequenced set comprised about 32 samples: around 20 Ad26.COV2.S vaccine recipients, 5 placebo recipients and 8 SARS-CoV-2 convalescent individuals.

V loses 2 bases, J loses 3 bases, and the germline ends lie 9 bases apart. Based on the germline V gene, the CDR1 and CDR2 sequences are MNHEY and SVGEGT. The CDR3, from cysteine to phenylalanine, totals 14 residues. Left in the record is the CDR3 DNA by itself, 42 bases read in frame from the first base. General findings and caveats noted by the study authors: It was noted by the authors that total T cell responses may have been underestimated by the TCR breadth and depth analyses. Non-spike TCR breadth was comparable between vaccine and placebo recipients, consistent with the vaccine containing only spike. After vaccination, substantial breadth of spike-specific CD8+ and CD4+ T cell responses was reported. Ad26.COV2.S recipients had higher spike-specific TCR breadth than placebo recipients (P = 0.0014).

The immunoSEQ Assay was used to sequence TCRbeta CDR3 regions. After extraction, genomic DNA underwent amplification by bias-controlled multiplex PCR, followed by high-throughput sequencing. Under the source paper's analysis protocol: To quantify the absolute abundance of every unique TCRbeta CDR3 region, sequences were collapsed and filtered. Usable DNA was measured by amplifying reference genes present in all nucleated cells, and TCRbeta template counts were normalized to that usable DNA to estimate T cell fraction. Repertoire TCRs were annotated as SARS-CoV-2-specific when V gene, CDR3 amino acid sequence and J gene were exactly matched to a known reactive TCR set. The reference SARS-CoV-2 TCR set came from MIRA and was filtered for enrichment in COVID-19-positive ImmuneCODE repertoires, removing public or cross-reactive TCRs. Drawing on the MIRA antigens, annotated TCRs were analysed further at the level of specific ORF or position within ORF. Breadth was defined as annotated unique rearrangements over total unique productive rearrangements; depth was the summed frequency of those rearrangements. Two-sided Wilcoxon rank-sum tests were used to compare TCR breadth between groups. TCRdb took over this immuneACCESS table, retaining in-frame rearrangements with V and J assigned. Such tables are incomplete; in checked studies, under half of the missing clones stem from an unresolved V gene, and the remainder is unexplained. D and trimming come from the DNA, and the V and J calls and clone size come from that table. Present in this sample are approximately 150,000 clones, roughly 89% of which were seen just once. Approximately 5% of the sample lies in the top ten.

The time point label corresponds to: individuals recovered from natural SARS-CoV-2 infection. Here the chain combines TRBV6-2 or TRBV6-3 and TRBJ2-3; too little of a D gene remains to name it. The receptor was isolated from a human donor who had recovered from COVID-19. The material sequenced was peripheral blood, taken after recovery from COVID-19. The DNA sequence follows: TGTGCCAGCAGTTACGTGGGTCGGACAGATACGCAGTATTTT. It specifies CASSYVGRTDTQYF.